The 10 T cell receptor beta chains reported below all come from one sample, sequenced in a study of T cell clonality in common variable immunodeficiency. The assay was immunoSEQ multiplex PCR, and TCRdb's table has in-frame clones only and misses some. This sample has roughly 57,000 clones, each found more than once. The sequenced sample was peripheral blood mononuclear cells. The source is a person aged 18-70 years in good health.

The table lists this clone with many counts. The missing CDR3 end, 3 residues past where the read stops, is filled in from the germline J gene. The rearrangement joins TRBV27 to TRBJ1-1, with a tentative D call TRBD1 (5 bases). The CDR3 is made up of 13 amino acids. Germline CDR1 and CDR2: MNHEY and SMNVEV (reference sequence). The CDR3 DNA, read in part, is TGTGCCAGCAGTCCGCCAGGGCGGGGAGAA. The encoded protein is CASSPPGRGE. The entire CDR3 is CASSPPGRGEAFF.

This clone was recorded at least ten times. The sequenced CDR3 bases are TGTGCCAGCAGTGACGGGACAGGGGAGTCCGGGGAG. Its translation is CASSDGTGESGE. The full CDR3 protein reads CASSDGTGESGELFF. The gene calls are TRBV6-2 or TRBV6-3 and TRBJ2-2, with TRBD1 matching over 10 bases. The read ends 3 residues shy of where the CDR3 ends; the end is completed using the germline J gene. Losses at the gene ends were 5 bases for V and 6 bases for J; bases not matched to a gene: 6. The CDR3 is made up of 15 amino acids. CDR1 MNHEY and CDR2 SVGEGT come from the germline V gene.

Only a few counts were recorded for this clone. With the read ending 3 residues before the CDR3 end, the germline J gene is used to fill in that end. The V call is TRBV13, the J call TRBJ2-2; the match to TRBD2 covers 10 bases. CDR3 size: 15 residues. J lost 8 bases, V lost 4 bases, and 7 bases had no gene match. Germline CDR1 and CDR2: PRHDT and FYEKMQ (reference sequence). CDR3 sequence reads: CASSSERGGLGELFF. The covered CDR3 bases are TGTGCCAGCAGCTCCGAGCGGGGGGGCCTGGGGGAG.

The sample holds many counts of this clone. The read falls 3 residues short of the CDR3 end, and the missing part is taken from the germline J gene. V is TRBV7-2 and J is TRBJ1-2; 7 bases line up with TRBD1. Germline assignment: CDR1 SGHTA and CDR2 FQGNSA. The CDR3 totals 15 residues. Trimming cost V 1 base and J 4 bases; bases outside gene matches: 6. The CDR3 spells CASSLVDRRSYGYTF. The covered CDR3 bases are TGTGCCAGCAGCTTAGTGGACAGGCGATCCTATGGC.

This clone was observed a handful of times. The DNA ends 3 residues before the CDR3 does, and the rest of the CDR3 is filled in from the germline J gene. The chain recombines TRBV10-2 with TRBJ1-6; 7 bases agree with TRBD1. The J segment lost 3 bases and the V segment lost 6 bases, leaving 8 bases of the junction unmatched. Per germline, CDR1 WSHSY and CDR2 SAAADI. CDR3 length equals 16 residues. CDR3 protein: CASSARTGFYNSPLHF. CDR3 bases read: TGCGCCAGCAGCGCCCGGACAGGATTCTATAATTCACCC.

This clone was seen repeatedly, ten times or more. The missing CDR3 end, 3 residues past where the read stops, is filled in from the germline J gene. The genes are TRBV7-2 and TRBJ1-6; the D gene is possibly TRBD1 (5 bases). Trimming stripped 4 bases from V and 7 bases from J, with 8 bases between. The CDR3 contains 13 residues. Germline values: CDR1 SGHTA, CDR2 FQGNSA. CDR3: CASSSDKNSPLHF. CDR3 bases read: TGTGCCAGCAGCTCGGACAAAAATTCACCC.

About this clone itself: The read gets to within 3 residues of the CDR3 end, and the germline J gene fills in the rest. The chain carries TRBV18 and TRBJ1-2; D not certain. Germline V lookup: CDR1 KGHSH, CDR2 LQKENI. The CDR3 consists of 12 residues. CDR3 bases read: TGTGCCAGCTCACCTGTAGCGATTGAC. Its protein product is CASSPVAID. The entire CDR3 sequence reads CASSPVAIDYTF.

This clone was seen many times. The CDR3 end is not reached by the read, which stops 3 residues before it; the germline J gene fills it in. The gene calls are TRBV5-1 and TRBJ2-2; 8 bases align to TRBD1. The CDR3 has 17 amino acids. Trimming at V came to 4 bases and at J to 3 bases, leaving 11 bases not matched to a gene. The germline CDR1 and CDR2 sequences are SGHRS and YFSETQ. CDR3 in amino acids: CASSRWTGSVDTGELFF. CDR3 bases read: TGCGCCAGCAGCCGCTGGACAGGGTCTGTCGACACCGGGGAG.

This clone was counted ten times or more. CDR3 bases read: TGCGCCAGCAGCTTGGGGGGGCCTAACAATGAG. Translated, it gives CASSLGGPNNE. The whole CDR3 protein reads CASSLGGPNNEQFF. The chain combines TRBV5-1 with TRBJ2-1, with D perhaps TRBD1 (6 bases). The read finishes 3 residues shy of the CDR3 end, and the germline J gene is used to complete it. The CDR3 contains 14 residues. CDR1 is SGHRS, CDR2 YFSETQ, per germline. V lost 0 bases and J lost 5, with 9 bases in between. Looking up the rest from reference TRBV5-1 and TRBJ2-1 gives the full variable domain: KAGVTQTPRYLIKTRGQQVTLSCSPISGHRSVSWYQQTPGQGLQFLFEYFSETQRNKGNFPGRFSGRQFSNSRSEMNVSTLELGDSALYLCASSLGGPNNEQFFGPGTRLTVL.

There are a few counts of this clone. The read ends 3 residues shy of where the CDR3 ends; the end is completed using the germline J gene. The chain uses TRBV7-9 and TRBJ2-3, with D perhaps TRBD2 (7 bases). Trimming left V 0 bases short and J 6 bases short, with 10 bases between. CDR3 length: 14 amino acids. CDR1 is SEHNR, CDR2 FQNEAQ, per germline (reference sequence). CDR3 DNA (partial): TGTGCCAGCAGCTTAGCGGGGGGGCTGGATACG. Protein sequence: CASSLAGGLDT. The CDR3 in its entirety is CASSLAGGLDTQYF.